This TCR beta chain is drawn from a study of circulating and synovial CD4+ cells in juvenile arthritis. Germline CDR1 and CDR2: SGHVS and FQNEAQ. Trimming removed 2 bases from V and 5 bases from J, with 15 bases in between. The CDR3 has 15 residues. The protocol was immunoSEQ multiplex PCR, while the TCRdb copy is restricted to in-frame clones and leaves out a portion. The table records over 11,000 clones, approximately 83% of them present only once. This sequence originates from a human patient with juvenile idiopathic arthritis. Some clones in this sample may be carry-over from other donors' samples. What was sequenced was CD4+ T cells from synovial fluid. The rearrangement joins TRBV7-8 to TRBJ1-2; D ambiguous. CDR3 nucleotide sequence: TGTGCCAGCAGCTTAATTCCCAGTGTCCTTTATGGCTACACCTTC. Translation gives CASSLIPSVLYGYTF.